These 14 T cell receptor beta chains were all obtained from the same sample, sequenced in a study of cytomegalovirus exposure and HLA in healthy donors. This PCR relied on a set of 60 Vbeta primers and 13 Jbeta primers. The repertoire was sequenced with immunoSEQ multiplex PCR; TCRdb's copy has only in-frame clones and lacks some. The sample includes about 82,000 clones, 70% to 75% of them seen just once. Sequencing input: PBMCs. These receptors were collected from a woman aged 50 to 60 in good health and CMV-seropositive.

V gene TRBV6-1 combines with J gene TRBJ2-7; possible D gene TRBD1, 5 bases. Trimming left V 4 bases short and J 4 bases short, with 11 bases between. Germline CDR1 reads MNHNS; CDR2 reads SASEGT. There are 13 residues in the CDR3. The CDR3: CASSALPGYEQYF. The CDR3 DNA follows: TGTGCCAGCAGTGCCCTCCCAGGGTACGAGCAGTACTTC.

This chain uses TRBV4-2 with TRBJ2-3; 11 bases agree with TRBD2. Germline V lookup: CDR1 LGHNA, CDR2 YNFKEQ. The CDR3 spans 19 residues. Trimming cost V 1 base and J 1 base; bases outside gene matches: 10. The CDR3: CASSQGGSLAGGGTDTQYF. In nucleotides, the CDR3 is TGTGCCAGCAGCCAAGGGGGATCATTAGCGGGAGGGGGCACAGATACGCAGTATTTT.

The chain combines TRBV5-1 with TRBJ2-7, with D perhaps TRBD1 (5 bases). The CDR3 has 14 residues. Per germline, CDR1 SGHRS and CDR2 YFSETQ. Trimming took 1 base from V and 1 from J, leaving 9 bases between them. CDR3: CASSLLTGSYEQYF. Written as DNA, the CDR3 is TGCGCCAGCAGCTTGCTAACAGGATCCTACGAGCAGTACTTC.

V and J are TRBV5-1 and TRBJ2-6; perhaps TRBD2 as D (5 bases). Looked up from germline, CDR1 is SGHRS and CDR2 is YFSETQ. The CDR3 sequence is 16 residues long. Trimming left V 7 bases short and J 0 bases short, with 14 bases between. The CDR3 loop reads CASSVGVSSGANVLTF. CDR3 DNA sequence: TGCGCCAGCTCCGTCGGGGTAAGCTCTGGGGCCAACGTCCTGACTTTC.

This sequence joins TRBV14 and TRBJ2-3, with D unresolved. The germline gives CDR1 SGHDN, CDR2 FVKESK. The CDR3 sequence is 14 residues long. V was shortened by 1 base and J by 0 bases, with 5 bases between the two germline ends. The CDR3 is CASSQVRSTDTQYF. CDR3 DNA sequence: TGTGCCAGCAGCCAAGTCCGTAGCACAGATACGCAGTATTTT.

The V and J genes are TRBV21-1 and TRBJ2-5; the D call of TRBD1 is as the table states it, not checked on the DNA. TRBV21-1 constitutes a pseudogene. The CDR3 consists of 16 residues. The DNA of the CDR3 is TGTGCCAGCAGCAAAGCGCTAACCCACTGGGCAGAGACCCAGTACTTC. It encodes CASSKALTHWAETQYF.

The chain employs TRBV2 and TRBJ1-5, with 7 bases identical to TRBD1. Germline lookup yields CDR1 SNHLY and CDR2 FYNNEI. This CDR3 contains 14 residues. Germline trimming cut 5 bases from V and 3 bases from J; bases unmatched to any gene: 4. CDR3 residues: CASSRDSNNQPQHF. The CDR3 DNA sequence: TGTGCCAGCAGTCGGGACAGCAACAATCAGCCCCAGCATTTT.

The gene calls are TRBV9 and TRBJ1-5; D gene unclear. Germline lookup yields CDR1 SGDLS and CDR2 YYNGEE. This CDR3 is built from 15 residues. With 0 bases removed from V and 7 bases from J, the gap between germline ends came to 14 bases. This CDR3 is CASSVDSGNKQPQHF. The CDR3 DNA is TGTGCCAGCAGCGTAGACTCAGGAAATAAGCAGCCCCAGCATTTT.

The chain recombines TRBV15 with TRBJ2-3; 10 bases agree with TRBD2. V trimming: 0 bases; J trimming: 5 bases; junction bases outside the gene matches: 5. The CDR3 sequence is 16 residues long. In germline, CDR1 is LNHNV, CDR2 YYDKDF (reference sequence). The CDR3 spells CATSRESGRAGDTQYF. CDR3 in DNA: TGTGCCACCAGCAGAGAGAGCGGGAGGGCCGGAGATACGCAGTATTTT.

The chain carries TRBV5-1 and TRBJ1-3, with D possibly matching TRBD1 (6 bases). The V gene's germline CDR1 is SGHRS and CDR2 YFSETQ. The CDR3 has 13 residues. V dropped 4 bases and J dropped 4 bases, with 9 bases sitting between them. CDR3 coding DNA: TGCGCCAGCAGCGGGGGCTACGGAAACACCATATATTTT. Its protein product is CASSGGYGNTIYF.

This chain joins TRBV9 and TRBJ2-5, with 7 nucleotides matching TRBD2. The CDR3 extends over 14 amino acids. V was pared by 0 bases and J by 9 bases, with 8 bases of the junction left unmatched. Germline V lookup: CDR1 SGDLS, CDR2 YYNGEE. The CDR3 DNA follows: TGTGCCAGCAGCGTAGGTGGAGCCCGGGGGGCCCAGTACTTC. It encodes CASSVGGARGAQYF.

This chain connects TRBV27 to TRBJ1-1; D is perhaps TRBD1 (5 bases). Germline V gives CDR1 MNHEY, CDR2 SMNVEV (reference sequence). V was clipped by 7 bases and J by 4 bases, with 19 bases between them. The CDR3 sequence is 15 residues long. The CDR3 sequence is CASKEGAGGGTEAFF. The CDR3 bases are TGTGCCAGCAAGGAAGGGGCAGGCGGGGGCACTGAAGCTTTCTTT.

This chain links TRBV6-4 with TRBJ2-2, with D hard to call. With 2 bases removed from V and 3 bases from J, the gap between germline ends came to 7 bases. Germline values: CDR1 MRHNA, CDR2 SNTAGT. The CDR3 extends over 14 amino acids. CDR3 nucleotide sequence: TGTGCCAGCAGTGACGGAAGCGACACCGGGGAGCTGTTTTTT. Its protein product is CASSDGSDTGELFF.

The chain links TRBV29-1 to TRBJ2-7; 9 bases are shared with TRBD1. Looked up from germline, CDR1 is SQVTM and CDR2 is ANQGSEA. Losses at the gene ends were 6 bases for V and 3 bases for J; bases not matched to a gene: 6. The CDR3 runs 13 residues. Here the CDR3 reads CSVGRGQGYEQYF. The CDR3 coding sequence is TGCAGCGTGGGGCGGGGACAGGGCTACGAGCAGTACTTC.